This T cell receptor beta chain is from a study of blood T cells in healthy people across ages. Study-wide results and limits: Aged donors had fewer naive CD4+ cells and lower diversity than long-lived donors. The CMV status of each donor remained undetermined, and this could have confounded shifts in expanded clonotypes. One million T cells yielded diversity estimates that were considered underestimates.

Germline V gene data show CDR1 as MDHEN and CDR2 as SYDVKM. Trimming stripped 1 base from V and 1 base from J, with 14 bases between. The CDR3 has 16 amino acids. As regards this clonotype: Its antigen is unidentified.

Primed by a sample-barcoded 5' primer and a J-beta primer mix, a second PCR proceeded for about 6 to 12 cycles. The template-switch adaptor was a 5' adaptor with 12 random nucleotides. It tagged each cDNA molecule. TCRdb independently ran MiXCR on the 5' RACE reads; one entry per CDR3 protein. The table lists some 860,000 distinct CDR3 sequences, roughly three fifths of them singletons. The TCR comes from a man aged 35-49 years in good health. The chain carries TRBV28 and TRBJ2-7; D is perhaps TRBD1 (5 bases). Sequenced material: blood. As DNA, the CDR3 is TGTGCCAGCAGTTTATATGCAGGGCGATCATCCTACGAGCAGTACTTC. Its translation: CASSLYAGRSSYEQYF.